The 26 T cell receptor beta chains below come from one sample, sequenced in a study of cytomegalovirus exposure and HLA in healthy donors. Both 60 Vbeta primers and 13 Jbeta primers went into the PCR. Using immunoSEQ multiplex PCR, the repertoire was profiled, and TCRdb retains in-frame clones only, with some absent. The table includes about 43,000 clones, roughly half detected once. The sample was PBMCs. These TCRs come from a man aged 55 to 70 in good health and CMV-seronegative.

This sequence joins TRBV14 and TRBJ1-2; possibly TRBD1 for D (6 bases). Germline V CDR1 and CDR2: SGHDN, FVKESK. Trimming left V 1 base short and J 8 bases short, with 14 bases between. The CDR3 has 14 amino acids. The CDR3 region is CASSQVGARRGYTF. The CDR3 nucleotides read TGTGCCAGCAGCCAAGTGGGGGCGCGAAGGGGCTACACCTTC.

The J gene is TRBJ2-5, the V gene TRBV7-7; 7 positions agree with TRBD1. Germline values: CDR1 SSHAT, CDR2 FNYEAQ (reference sequence). Trimming at V came to 1 base and at J to 5 bases, leaving 7 bases not matched to a gene. This CDR3 is 15 amino acids long. The CDR3 region has the DNA TGTGCCAGCAGCTTAGAGCGACAGGGAAAGGAGACCCAGTACTTC. Translation gives CASSLERQGKETQYF.

V usage is TRBV2 and J usage is TRBJ1-2, with D perhaps TRBD1 (6 bases). The CDR3 has 15 amino acids. V lost 2 bases to trimming and J lost 1 base, with 11 bases between them. Germline V gene data show CDR1 as SNHLY and CDR2 as FYNNEI. DNA for the CDR3: TGTGCCAGCAGTGAATGGGGGGGCCTTAACTATGGCTACACCTTC. Its translation: CASSEWGGLNYGYTF.

The chain uses TRBV7-9 and TRBJ2-7; D not resolved. V was shortened by 1 base and J by 4 bases, with 11 bases between the two germline ends. CDR1 and CDR2 from the germline V gene are SEHNR and FQNEAQ (reference sequence). The CDR3 has 14 residues. The CDR3: CASSLVEQAYEQYF. The CDR3 nucleotides read TGTGCCAGCAGCTTAGTCGAGCAGGCTTACGAGCAGTACTTC.

V gene TRBV6-1 combines with J gene TRBJ1-5, with D unclear. Looked up from germline, CDR1 is MNHNS and CDR2 is SASEGT. V dropped 1 base and J dropped 1 base, with 11 bases sitting between them. The CDR3 contains 16 residues. This CDR3 reads CASSEGRRLSNQPQHF. CDR3 nucleotide sequence: TGTGCCAGCAGTGAAGGCCGCCGGTTAAGCAATCAGCCCCAGCATTTT.

This clone was counted between two and nine times. The rearrangement uses TRBV19 and TRBJ2-2, with TRBD2 identical over 10 bases. The CDR3 covers 14 residues. The V gene's germline CDR1 is LNHDA and CDR2 SQIVND (reference sequence). J lost 1 base, V lost 9 bases, and 2 bases had no gene match. CDR3 DNA sequence: TGTGCCAGCCGGACTAGCGGGAACACCGGGGAGCTGTTTTTT. As protein: CASRTSGNTGELFF.

This clone was recorded a few times. The V and J genes are TRBV29-1 and TRBJ1-1; 8 positions agree with TRBD1. V trimming: 2 bases; J trimming: 1 base; junction bases outside the gene matches: 15. The CDR3 covers 18 residues. Germline lookup yields CDR1 SQVTM and CDR2 ANQGSEA. The CDR3 DNA reads TGCAGCGTTGAACCAAGGTGGAAGGGACAGGAAGAGAACACTGAAGCTTTCTTT. Its protein product is CSVEPRWKGQEENTEAFF.

The table lists this clone with a few counts. The chain combines TRBV6-5 with TRBJ2-3; 8 positions agree with TRBD2. The CDR3 length is 15 residues. Germline V gives CDR1 MNHEY, CDR2 SVGAGI. The J segment lost 4 bases and the V segment lost 0 bases, leaving 3 bases of the junction unmatched. The CDR3 protein is CASSYSREAADTQYF. The CDR3 DNA is TGTGCCAGCAGTTACTCGCGGGAGGCGGCAGATACGCAGTATTTT.

The rearrangement joins TRBV27 to TRBJ1-1; a possible D gene is TRBD1 (5 bases). V gave up 6 bases and J gave up 1 base, with 9 bases separating them. CDR3 length: 13 amino acids. The germline V gene encodes CDR1 MNHEY and CDR2 SMNVEV (reference sequence). For the CDR3, the DNA is TGTGCCAGCAGGCCCAGGGAGAACACTGAAGCTTTCTTT. Translated, it gives CASRPRENTEAFF.

V gene TRBV5-4 combines with J gene TRBJ2-1; 9 bases align to TRBD2. The CDR3 loop spans 16 amino acids. Germline V CDR1 and CDR2: SGHNT, YYREEE (reference sequence). V trimming: 0 bases; J trimming: 6 bases; junction bases outside the gene matches: 7. CDR3 DNA: TGTGCCAGCAGCTTGGACTTGGGGACTAGCAGCAATGAGCAGTTCTTC. Translation: CASSLDLGTSSNEQFF.

V gene TRBV29-1 combines with J gene TRBJ1-1; no clear D gene. Germline values: CDR1 SQVTM, CDR2 ANQGSEA. V was clipped by 8 bases and J by 0 bases, with 16 bases between them. The CDR3 totals 14 residues. CDR3 sequence (DNA): TGCAGCACCCTACCATGGAGCATGAACACTGAAGCTTTCTTT. Protein: CSTLPWSMNTEAFF.

This sequence joins TRBV18 and TRBJ2-2, with 9 bases matching TRBD1. The V segment lost 6 bases and the J segment 4 bases; nucleotides outside the gene matches: 3. Germline CDR1 is KGHSH and CDR2 is LQKENI. The CDR3 sequence is 14 residues long. The CDR3 sequence is CASSSDRGTGELFF. CDR3 bases: TGTGCCAGCTCGTCGGACAGGGGCACCGGGGAGCTGTTTTTT.

This clone was counted a few times. The chain recombines TRBV14 with TRBJ1-1; 7 bases are shared with TRBD1. V lost 5 bases to trimming and J lost 6 bases; unmatched junction nucleotides: 6. This CDR3 spans 13 amino acids. CDR1 is SGHDN and CDR2 is FVKESK in the germline V gene. CDR3 region: CASSAYRGAEAFF. The CDR3, as DNA: TGTGCCAGCAGCGCCTACAGGGGTGCTGAAGCTTTCTTT.

The J gene is TRBJ1-5, the V gene TRBV28; D gene uncertain. V was trimmed by 10 bases and J by 3 bases, leaving 19 bases between them. CDR1 and CDR2 from the germline V gene are MDHEN and SYDVKM. This CDR3 contains 15 residues. CDR3 in DNA: TGTGCCACCAGGCCCCCCCGGGGTACCAATCAGCCCCAGCATTTT. Residues: CATRPPRGTNQPQHF.

The chain uses TRBV9 and TRBJ2-3, with 9 bases identical to TRBD2. This CDR3 spans 15 amino acids. Trimming at V came to 0 bases and at J to 7 bases, leaving 6 bases not matched to a gene. Germline V gives CDR1 SGDLS, CDR2 YYNGEE. The CDR3 DNA follows: TGTGCCAGCAGCGTAGGTGGACTAGCGAGCCATACGCAGTATTTT. Its translation: CASSVGGLASHTQYF.

The chain has TRBV4-1 and TRBJ1-5; D possibly corresponds to TRBD1 (6 bases). Trimming removed 2 bases at V and 1 base at J, with 12 bases between. The CDR3 length is 16 residues. Germline values: CDR1 MGHRA, CDR2 YSYEKL. CDR3: CASSQRQVSSNQPQHF. DNA for the CDR3: TGCGCCAGCAGCCAACGACAGGTTTCAAGCAATCAGCCCCAGCATTTT.

The genes are TRBV6-1 and TRBJ1-5; 7 bases match TRBD1. Germline CDR1 and CDR2: MNHNS and SASEGT. The CDR3 extends over 15 amino acids. V shed 6 bases and J 1 base; nucleotides not matched to a gene: 6. For the CDR3, the DNA is TGTGCCAGCAGGGTAACAGGGGACAGCAATCAGCCCCAGCATTTT. Amino acids: CASRVTGDSNQPQHF.

V and J are TRBV4-2 and TRBJ2-1; a weak D match, TRBD2 (6 bases). The V and J ends lost 1 base and 8 bases respectively, with 18 bases between them. The CDR3 loop spans 16 amino acids. Looked up from germline, CDR1 is LGHNA and CDR2 is YNFKEQ. The CDR3 bases are TGTGCCAGCAGCCAAGGTAATAGCGGACCTAGGGATGAGCAGTTCTTC. Amino acid sequence: CASSQGNSGPRDEQFF.

This clone was seen a handful of times. The chain uses TRBV11-3 and TRBJ2-7; tentatively, D is TRBD2 (6 bases). With 2 bases removed from V and 2 bases from J, the gap between germline ends came to 13 bases. Germline CDR1 SGHNT, CDR2 YENEEA. This CDR3 has 15 residues. Written as DNA, the CDR3 is TGTGCCAGCAGCTTAAGGGGACTGCCCCCCTACGAGCAGTACTTC. It translates to CASSLRGLPPYEQYF.

CDR3 loop: CASSGGQGGYTF. For the CDR3, the DNA is TGTGCCAGCAGTGGGGGACAGGGGGGCTACACCTTC. The chain carries TRBV6-1 and TRBJ1-2, with 10 bases that match TRBD1. Germline values: CDR1 MNHNS, CDR2 SASEGT. The CDR3 totals 12 residues. J was trimmed by 8 bases and V by 4 bases; bases with no gene match: 1.

This sequence joins TRBV9 and TRBJ1-2; the D is unclear. There are 15 residues in the CDR3. Deletions cut 5 bases from V and 3 bases from J, with 17 bases between. Germline CDR1 is SGDLS and CDR2 is YYNGEE. The CDR3 DNA is TGTGCCAGCAGGTCGACCCCACAGAAATACTATGGCTACACCTTC. It codes for CASRSTPQKYYGYTF.

The chain combines TRBV5-1 with TRBJ2-7; TRBD1 matches at 7 bases. Trimming cost V 3 bases and J 7 bases; bases outside gene matches: 7. The CDR3 sequence is 13 residues long. The germline gives CDR1 SGHRS, CDR2 YFSETQ. In DNA form, the CDR3 reads TGCGCCAGCAGCTCCCGGGACAGTCAGGAGCAGTACTTC. Translated: CASSSRDSQEQYF. Looking up the rest from reference TRBV5-1 and TRBJ2-7 gives the full variable domain: KAGVTQTPRYLIKTRGQQVTLSCSPISGHRSVSWYQQTPGQGLQFLFEYFSETQRNKGNFPGRFSGRQFSNSRSEMNVSTLELGDSALYLCASSSRDSQEQYFGPGTRLTVT.

This chain uses TRBV5-6 with TRBJ1-2; D perhaps matches TRBD1 (5 bases). Trimming took off 6 bases at V and 4 bases at J, with 16 bases between the two ends. This CDR3 spans 14 amino acids. Germline assignment: CDR1 SGHDT and CDR2 YYEEEE. The CDR3 DNA reads as TGTGCCAGCACTACTTTCGGGGGGGGCTATGGCTACACCTTC. Translating it yields CASTTFGGGYGYTF.

The V call is TRBV18, the J call TRBJ1-2, with TRBD1 identical over 9 bases. CDR3 size: 13 residues. Trimming at V came to 6 bases and at J to 8 bases, leaving 7 bases not matched to a gene. The germline CDR1 and CDR2 sequences are KGHSH and LQKENI. The CDR3 DNA is TGTGCCAGCTCTCCCGGGACAGGGCAAGGCTACACCTTC. Its translation is CASSPGTGQGYTF.

This chain joins TRBV28 and TRBJ1-5; possibly TRBD1 for D (5 bases). Germline CDR1 reads MDHEN; CDR2 reads SYDVKM. V dropped 3 bases and J dropped 6 bases, with 12 bases sitting between them. The CDR3 covers 14 residues. The CDR3 loop reads CASSFHGGSQPQHF. For the CDR3, the DNA is TGTGCCAGCAGTTTCCACGGGGGGAGTCAGCCCCAGCATTTT. The whole variable domain, remainder taken from reference TRBV28 and TRBJ1-5, is DVKVTQSSRYLVKRTGEKVFLECVQDMDHENMFWYRQDPGLGLRLIYFSYDVKMKEKGDIPEGYSVSREKKERFSLILESASTNQTSMYLCASSFHGGSQPQHFGDGTRLSIL.

This sequence joins TRBV6-1 and TRBJ1-2; TRBD1 agrees at 10 bases. Germline values: CDR1 MNHNS, CDR2 SASEGT. J lost 6 bases, V lost 3 bases, and 4 bases had no gene match. The CDR3 totals 14 residues. DNA for the CDR3: TGTGCCAGCAGTGACTCCGGGACAGGGGATGGCTACACCTTC. Its protein is CASSDSGTGDGYTF.